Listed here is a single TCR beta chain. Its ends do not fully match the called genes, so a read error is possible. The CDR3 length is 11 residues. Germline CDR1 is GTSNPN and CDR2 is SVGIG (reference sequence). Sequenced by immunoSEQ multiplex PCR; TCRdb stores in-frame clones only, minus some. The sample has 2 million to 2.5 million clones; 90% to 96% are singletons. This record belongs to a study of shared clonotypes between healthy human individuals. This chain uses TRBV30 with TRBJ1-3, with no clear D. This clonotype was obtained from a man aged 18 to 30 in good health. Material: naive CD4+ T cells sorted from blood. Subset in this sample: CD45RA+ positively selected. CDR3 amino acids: CAWSVRHTVYF. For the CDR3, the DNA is TGTGCCTGGAGTGTACGACACACCGTATATTTT.